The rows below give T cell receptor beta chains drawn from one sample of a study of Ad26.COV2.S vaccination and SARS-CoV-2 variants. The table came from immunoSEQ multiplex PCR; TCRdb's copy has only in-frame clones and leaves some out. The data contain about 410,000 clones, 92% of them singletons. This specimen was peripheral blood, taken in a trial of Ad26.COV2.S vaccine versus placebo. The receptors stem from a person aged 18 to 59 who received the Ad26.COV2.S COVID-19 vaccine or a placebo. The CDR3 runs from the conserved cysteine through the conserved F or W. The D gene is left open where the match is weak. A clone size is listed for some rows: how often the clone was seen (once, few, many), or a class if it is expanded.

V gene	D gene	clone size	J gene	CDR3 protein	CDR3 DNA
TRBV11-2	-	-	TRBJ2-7	CASSKERGSYEQYF	TGTGCCAGCAGCAAGGAAAGAGGAAGCTACGAGCAGTACTTC
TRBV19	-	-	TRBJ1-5	CASSISGARQPQHF	TGTGCCAGTAGTATTTCGGGGGCGAGGCAGCCCCAGCATTTT
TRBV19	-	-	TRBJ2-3	CASSIFLGPPDTQYF	TGTGCCAGTAGTATTTTTCTAGGTCCACCAGATACGCAGTATTTT
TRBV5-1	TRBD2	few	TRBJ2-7	CASSTSGIYEQYF	TGCGCCAGCAGCACAAGCGGGATTTACGAGCAGTACTTC
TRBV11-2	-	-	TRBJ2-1	CASSHVLMNEQFF	TGTGCCAGCAGTCATGTCCTCATGAATGAGCAGTTCTTC
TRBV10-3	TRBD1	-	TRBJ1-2	CAISGGDSYGYTF	TGTGCCATCAGTGGTGGGGACAGCTATGGCTACACCTTC
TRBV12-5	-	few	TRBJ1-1	CASGLRLPTNTEAFF	TGTGCTAGTGGTTTGAGGCTCCCAACGAACACTGAAGCTTTCTTT
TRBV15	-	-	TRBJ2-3	CATSREGTLKTDTQYF	TGTGCCACCAGCAGAGAAGGGACTTTGAAGACAGATACGCAGTATTTT
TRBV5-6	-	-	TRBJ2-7	CASSSPYRMVSYEQYF	TGTGCCAGCAGCTCTCCTTACAGGATGGTCTCCTACGAGCAGTACTTC
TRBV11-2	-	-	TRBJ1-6	CASSLSTSSPLHF	TGTGCCAGCAGCTTATCCACAAGTTCACCCCTCCACTTT
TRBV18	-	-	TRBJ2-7	CASHAVGAIYEQYF	TGTGCCAGCCACGCAGTCGGGGCAATCTACGAGCAGTACTTC
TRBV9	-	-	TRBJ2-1	CASSVGLPSEQFF	TGTGCCAGCAGCGTAGGATTACCGTCCGAGCAGTTCTTC
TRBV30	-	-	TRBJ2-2	CAWRPQTGELFF	TGTGCCTGGAGACCTCAGACCGGGGAGCTGTTTTTT
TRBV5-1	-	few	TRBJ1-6	CASSLVDSVSYNSPLHF	TGCGCCAGCAGCTTGGTCGATTCGGTCTCCTATAATTCACCCCTCCACTTT
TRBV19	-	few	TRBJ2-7	CASSFSGPAYEQYF	TGTGCCAGTAGTTTCTCAGGGCCCGCCTACGAGCAGTACTTC
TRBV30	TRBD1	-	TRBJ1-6	CAWSRQGASPLHF	TGTGCCTGGAGTCGGCAGGGGGCTTCACCCCTCCACTTT
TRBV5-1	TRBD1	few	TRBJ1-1	CASSGQVNTEAFF	TGCGCCAGCAGTGGACAGGTGAACACTGAAGCTTTCTTT
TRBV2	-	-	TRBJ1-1	CASSPDWNTEAFF	TGTGCCAGCAGCCCGGACTGGAACACTGAAGCTTTCTTT
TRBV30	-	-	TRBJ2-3	CAWSQLEGTDTQYF	TGTGCCTGGAGCCAACTAGAGGGCACAGATACGCAGTATTTT
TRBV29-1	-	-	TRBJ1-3	CSVDGGKGLSGNTIYF	TGCAGCGTTGATGGTGGTAAGGGGTTGTCTGGAAACACCATATATTTT
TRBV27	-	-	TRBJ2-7	CASSARGTGSYEQYF	TGTGCCAGCAGTGCCAGGGGTACGGGTTCCTACGAGCAGTACTTC
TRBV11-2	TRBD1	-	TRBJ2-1	CASSLADWDRYNEQFF	TGTGCCAGCAGCTTAGCCGATTGGGACAGATACAATGAGCAGTTCTTC
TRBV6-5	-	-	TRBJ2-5	CASSYSRTKETQYF	TGTGCCAGCAGTTACTCGCGTACAAAAGAGACCCAGTACTTC
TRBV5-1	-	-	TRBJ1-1	CASSRSQGEAFF	TGCGCCAGCAGCAGATCCCAGGGAGAAGCTTTCTTT
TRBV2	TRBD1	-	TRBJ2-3	CASSAWDRSVTDTQYF	TGTGCCAGCAGTGCTTGGGACAGAAGCGTCACAGATACGCAGTATTTT
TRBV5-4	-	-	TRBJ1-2	CASSLLSLAGQANYGYTF	TGTGCCAGCAGCTTGCTCTCCTTGGCAGGGCAAGCTAACTATGGCTACACCTTC
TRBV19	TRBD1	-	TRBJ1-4	CASSIGQGPSTNEKLFF	TGTGCCAGTAGTATAGGACAGGGGCCATCAACTAATGAAAAACTGTTTTTT
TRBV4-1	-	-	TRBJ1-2	CASSQGTSLGYTF	TGCGCCAGCAGCCAAGGTACCAGTCTTGGCTACACCTTC
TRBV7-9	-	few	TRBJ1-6	CASSLSQYNSPLHF	TGTGCCAGCAGCTTGTCCCAGTATAATTCACCCCTCCACTTT
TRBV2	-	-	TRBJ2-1	CASKLGLHMTYNEQFF	TGTGCCAGCAAGTTAGGATTACACATGACCTACAATGAGCAGTTCTTC
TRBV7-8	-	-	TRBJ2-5	CASSLAGGFQETQYF	TGTGCCAGCAGCTTAGCTGGGGGGTTCCAAGAGACCCAGTACTTC
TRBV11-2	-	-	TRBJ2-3	CASSLGPEGTDTQYF	TGTGCCAGCAGCTTAGGTCCGGAGGGCACAGATACGCAGTATTTT
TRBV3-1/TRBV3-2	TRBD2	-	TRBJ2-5	CASSLTTGTSGGAGETQYF	TGTGCCAGCAGCCTAACTACCGGGACTAGCGGGGGGGCCGGGGAGACCCAGTACTTC
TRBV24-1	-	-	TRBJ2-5	CATSGPSQETQYF	TGTGCCACCAGTGGCCCCAGTCAAGAGACCCAGTACTTC
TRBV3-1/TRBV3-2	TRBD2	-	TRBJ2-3	CASSRLQRGGPDTQYF	TGTGCCAGCAGCCGGCTCCAGCGGGGGGGCCCGGATACGCAGTATTTT
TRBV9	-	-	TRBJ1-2	CASSVRQTPYGYTF	TGTGCCAGCAGCGTCAGACAGACCCCCTATGGCTACACCTTC
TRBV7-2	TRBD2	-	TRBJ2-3	CASSAGGAGLTDTQYF	TGTGCCAGCAGCGCCGGGGGGGCGGGGTTGACAGATACGCAGTATTTT
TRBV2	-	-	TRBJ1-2	CASSEVTDAPLWGGYTF	TGTGCCAGCAGTGAAGTAACGGACGCGCCACTTTGGGGGGGCTACACCTTC
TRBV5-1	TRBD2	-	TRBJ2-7	CASSLAGGLAGGTYEQYF	TGCGCCAGCAGCTTGGCCGGCGGGTTAGCGGGGGGGACCTACGAGCAGTACTTC
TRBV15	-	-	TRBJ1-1	CATSRVGAGPTEAFF	TGTGCCACCAGCAGAGTCGGTGCAGGCCCAACTGAAGCTTTCTTT
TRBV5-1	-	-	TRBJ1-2	CASNRDGVNYGYTF	TGCGCCAGCAATCGTGACGGGGTGAACTATGGCTACACCTTC
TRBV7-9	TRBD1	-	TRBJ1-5	CASSLETGPNQPQHF	TGTGCCAGCAGCTTAGAGACAGGGCCCAATCAGCCCCAGCATTTT
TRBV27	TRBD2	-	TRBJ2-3	CASSFASGGLDTQYF	TGTGCCAGCAGTTTTGCTAGCGGGGGTTTAGATACGCAGTATTTT
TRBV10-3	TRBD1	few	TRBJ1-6	CAIRGTENNSPLHF	TGTGCCATCAGGGGGACAGAGAATAATTCACCCCTCCACTTT
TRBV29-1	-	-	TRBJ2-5	CSVEEIQGRQETQYF	TGCAGCGTTGAAGAAATACAGGGGAGGCAAGAGACCCAGTACTTC
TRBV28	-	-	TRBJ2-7	CASSSVASSYEQYF	TGTGCCAGCAGTTCGGTGGCCAGCTCCTACGAGCAGTACTTC
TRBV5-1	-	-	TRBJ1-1	CASSLDQGMNTEAFF	TGCGCCAGCAGCTTGGATCAGGGGATGAACACTGAAGCTTTCTTT
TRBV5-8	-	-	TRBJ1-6	CASSLGEGPNNSPLHF	TGTGCCAGCAGCTTGGGGGAGGGTCCGAATAATTCACCCCTCCACTTT
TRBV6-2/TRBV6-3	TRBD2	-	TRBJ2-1	CASSYPTGEAGSSYNEQFF	TGTGCCAGCAGTTACCCTACGGGGGAAGCGGGGAGCTCCTACAATGAGCAGTTCTTC
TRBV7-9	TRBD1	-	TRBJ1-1	CASFGQGLTEAFF	TGTGCCAGCTTCGGACAGGGTCTCACTGAAGCTTTCTTT
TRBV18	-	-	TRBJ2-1	CASSPQTSGSYNEQFF	TGTGCCAGCTCACCACAAACCAGCGGGTCCTACAATGAGCAGTTCTTC
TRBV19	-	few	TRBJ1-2	CASSTGFGYTF	TGTGCCAGTAGTACAGGGTTCGGCTACACCTTC
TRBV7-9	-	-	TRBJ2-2	CASSSGLDTGELFF	TGTGCCAGCAGCTCAGGGTTGGACACCGGGGAGCTGTTTTTT
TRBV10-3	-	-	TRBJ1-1	CAISESIGKVTEAFF	TGTGCCATCAGTGAGTCGATTGGTAAGGTCACTGAAGCTTTCTTT
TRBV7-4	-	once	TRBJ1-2	CASSLRSKGYGYTF	TGTGCCAGCAGCTTACGGTCGAAGGGCTATGGCTACACCTTC
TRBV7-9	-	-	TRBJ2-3	CASSLVASTDTQYF	TGTGCCAGCAGCTTAGTGGCTAGCACAGATACGCAGTATTTT
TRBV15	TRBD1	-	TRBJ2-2	CATSRRDRGNTGELFF	TGTGCCACCAGCAGAAGAGACAGGGGAAACACCGGGGAGCTGTTTTTT
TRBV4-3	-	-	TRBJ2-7	CASSQELGAYEQYF	TGCGCCAGCAGCCAAGAGTTAGGGGCCTACGAGCAGTACTTC
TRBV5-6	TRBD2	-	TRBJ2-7	CASFVAGYSYEQYF	TGTGCCAGTTTTGTAGCGGGCTACTCCTACGAGCAGTACTTC